This T cell receptor beta chain was sequenced in a study of tumor-infiltrating lymphocytes in primary liver carcinoma. Study in general: The patient group consisted of men and women aged 30 to 69 years. The study reported T1-T3 N0M0 tumors spanning 4.2 to 10 cm. Tissue type made little difference to sample yields of roughly 3.5 to 7.5 million productive TCRbeta reads. The study's findings and limits: Tumor tissue displayed a significantly greater top-250-clone fraction than blood (p = 0.039).

Concerning this clonotype: Its antigen is undetermined. At one boundary the junction diverges from the germline segment, which might be a read error.

Blood RNA originated from unsorted whole blood, with germline DNA additionally extracted. Germline V lookup: CDR1 MGHRA, CDR2 YSYEKL. The CDR3 is 16 amino acids. Total RNA (roughly 530 ng) served as template for TCR beta cDNA synthesis primed by a constant-region primer. For TCR beta, libraries were produced by three nested multiplex PCR rounds using slightly modified ARM-PCR. TRBV1-TRBV30 forward primers paired with a C-beta reverse primer drove the first two PCR rounds, about 10 cycles each. TCRdb re-derived calls from the multiplex PCR reads in MiXCR, one entry per CDR3 protein. This sample has more than 150,000 distinct CDR3 sequences, with roughly 60% found just once.

The sequencing sample was made of peripheral blood. The rearrangement links TRBV4-1 to TRBJ2-3, with 7 bases aligning to TRBD2. The TCR originated in a man aged 35 to 55 with primary liver carcinoma and hepatitis B virus infection. CDR3 in DNA: TGCGCCGGCAGCCAACCCGGACTGGGGAGGGCAGATACGCAGTATTTT. This translates into CAGSQPGLGRADTQYF.